This passage covers 32 T cell receptor beta chains from one sample sequenced in a study of blood T cell repertoires in COVID-19. Libraries were prepared by immunoSEQ multiplex PCR; TCRdb keeps only in-frame clonotypes and omits some of them. The sample yields about 110,000 clones, about 80% seen once. Material: peripheral blood. The receptors derive from an elderly woman with acute or convalescent COVID-19.

The chain links TRBV19 to TRBJ1-2, with D hard to call. The CDR3 runs to 13 residues. Germline V gene data show CDR1 as LNHDA and CDR2 as SQIVND (reference sequence). Trimming took off 4 bases at V and 8 bases at J, with 14 bases between the two ends. The CDR3 is CASSTPLTSGYTF. In DNA form, the CDR3 reads TGTGCCAGTAGTACCCCCCTGACAAGCGGCTACACCTTC. The whole variable domain, filled in from reference TRBV19 and TRBJ1-2, reads DGGITQSPKYLFRKEGQNVTLSCEQNLNHDAMYWYRQDPGQGLRLIYYSQIVNDFQKGDIAEGYSVSREKKESFPLTVTSAQKNPTAFYLCASSTPLTSGYTFGSGTRLTVV.

The V call is TRBV3-1 (or the pseudogene TRBV3-2), the J call TRBJ1-2; 7 bases fit TRBD1. CDR1 is LGHDT and CDR2 is YNNKEL in the germline V gene (reference sequence). The CDR3 extends over 14 amino acids. The V and J ends lost 3 bases and 4 bases, in that order; junction bases with no gene match: 5. The CDR3 DNA reads TGTGCCAGCAGCCATACAGGGGTAGGCTATGGCTACACCTTC. Its translation is CASSHTGVGYGYTF.

This clone was observed once. The rearrangement links TRBV6-1 to TRBJ2-7; D possibly corresponds to TRBD2 (6 bases). The germline V gene encodes CDR1 MNHNS and CDR2 SASEGT. The CDR3 covers 16 residues. Trimming removed 0 bases at V and 0 bases at J, with 12 bases between. The CDR3 protein is CASSEAGVGSSYEQYF. The DNA of the CDR3 is TGTGCCAGCAGTGAAGCTGGTGTCGGGAGCTCCTACGAGCAGTACTTC.

J is TRBJ1-2 and V is TRBV4-3, with 11 bases aligning to TRBD1. The CDR3 is 15 amino acids. Per germline, CDR1 LGHNA and CDR2 YSLEER. J lost 4 bases, V lost 4 bases, and 5 bases had no gene match. CDR3: CASSPGQGASYGYTF. In DNA, the CDR3 is TGCGCCAGCAGCCCTGGACAGGGGGCGTCCTATGGCTACACCTTC.

The rearrangement joins TRBV6-1 to TRBJ1-1; no definite D call. V was trimmed by 0 bases and J by 11 bases, leaving 13 bases between them. The CDR3 totals 13 residues. The germline V gene has CDR1 MNHNS and CDR2 SASEGT. CDR3 nucleotide sequence: TGTGCCAGCAGTGAAGCGAGACTAACGGCGGCTTTCTTT. As protein: CASSEARLTAAFF.

The sample holds a few counts of this clone. V usage is TRBV28 and J usage is TRBJ1-6; D possibly corresponds to TRBD1 (5 bases). CDR1 is MDHEN, CDR2 SYDVKM, per germline. V shed 2 bases and J shed 5 bases, with 16 bases lying between them. This CDR3 is built from 17 residues. CDR3 sequence: CASSLGAGNMDNSPLHF. The CDR3 coding sequence is TGTGCCAGCAGTTTAGGTGCAGGGAATATGGATAATTCACCCCTCCACTTT.

The V and J genes are TRBV28 and TRBJ2-7, with 10 bases lining up with TRBD2. V gave up 8 bases and J gave up 3 bases; unmatched junction bases: 4. Per the germline V gene, CDR1 is MDHEN and CDR2 is SYDVKM. CDR3 length: 13 amino acids. CDR3 nucleotides: TGTGCCAGCTTAGCGGGAGGAGTCTACGAGCAGTACTTC. Its protein is CASLAGGVYEQYF.

The chain joins TRBV18 to TRBJ2-5; no firm D call. Germline V gene lookup returns CDR1 KGHSH and CDR2 LQKENI. The V and J ends lost 3 bases and 0 bases respectively, with 14 bases between them. This CDR3 is 16 amino acids long. CDR3 residues: CASSPIEAVYQETQYF. CDR3 DNA: TGTGCCAGCTCACCCATCGAGGCCGTGTACCAAGAGACCCAGTACTTC. The full variable domain, rest sourced from reference TRBV18 and TRBJ2-5, is NAGVMQNPRHLVRRRGQEARLRCSPMKGHSHVYWYRQLPEEGLKFMVYLQKENIIDESGMPKERFSAEFPKEGPSILRIQQVVRGDSAAYFCASSPIEAVYQETQYFGPGTRLLVL.

V gene TRBV6-5 combines with J gene TRBJ1-3; D is perhaps TRBD1 (6 bases). The CDR3 totals 15 residues. Germline-derived CDR1 and CDR2 are MNHEY and SVGAGI. Trimming took 2 bases from V and 4 from J, leaving 12 bases between them. CDR3 in amino acids: CASSYGTRPGNTIYF. CDR3 sequence (DNA): TGTGCCAGCAGTTACGGGACAAGGCCGGGAAACACCATATATTTT.

The chain links TRBV14 to TRBJ1-3; no definite D call. The CDR3 totals 14 residues. Germline CDR1 is SGHDN and CDR2 is FVKESK. V lost 3 bases, J lost 1 base, and 7 bases lay in between. The DNA of the CDR3 is TGTGCCAGCAGCCACGACGGGTCTGGAAACACCATATATTTT. It specifies CASSHDGSGNTIYF.

The V and J genes are TRBV5-6 and TRBJ1-2; 7 bases are shared with TRBD1. Germline V gene data show CDR1 as SGHDT and CDR2 as YYEEEE. The CDR3 is 16 amino acids. After removal of 3 bases from V and 4 bases from J, the junction contained 12 bases not matched to a gene. CDR3 residues: CASSWMTGPGGYGYTF. DNA for the CDR3: TGTGCCAGCAGCTGGATGACAGGGCCAGGGGGCTATGGCTACACCTTC.

V and J are TRBV7-6 and TRBJ1-2, with 8 nucleotides matching TRBD1. Per the germline V gene, CDR1 is SGHVS and CDR2 is FNYEAQ. This CDR3 region has 15 residues. After removal of 5 bases from V and 5 bases from J, the junction contained 10 bases not matched to a gene. The CDR3 region has the DNA TGTGCCAGCAGCCCCGGACAGGGCGGTGGGTATGGCTACACCTTC. This codes for CASSPGQGGGYGYTF.

The chain has TRBV6-5 and TRBJ2-5; TRBD2 is a possible D gene (6 bases). Germline V gene data show CDR1 as MNHEY and CDR2 as SVGAGI. This CDR3 spans 12 amino acids. Trimming stripped 6 bases from V and 5 bases from J, with 10 bases between. The CDR3 coding sequence is TGTGCCAGCAGCGGGAGCGGGGAGACCCAGTACTTC. It translates to CASSGSGETQYF.

This clone has only one observation. V gene TRBV10-3 combines with J gene TRBJ2-1; D is undetermined. Germline CDR1 is ENHRY and CDR2 is SYGVKD. Deletions cut 7 bases from V and 6 bases from J, with 16 bases between. The CDR3 length is 14 residues. The CDR3 sequence is CAINDRQGVNEQFF. The CDR3 nucleotides are TGTGCCATCAACGACCGCCAAGGAGTCAATGAGCAGTTCTTC.

The rearrangement links TRBV19 to TRBJ2-1, with D possibly being TRBD1 (5 bases). Germline CDR1 is LNHDA and CDR2 is SQIVND (reference sequence). The CDR3 is made up of 11 amino acids. The V end was cut by 4 bases, the J end by 10 bases, with 8 bases between. CDR3 bases: TGTGCCAGTAGTACGCAGGGAGAGCAGTTCTTC. The encoded protein is CASSTQGEQFF.

The V gene is TRBV27, the J gene TRBJ1-2; 7 bases are a match to TRBD1. V was pared by 6 bases and J by 8 bases, with 15 bases of the junction left unmatched. Per the germline V gene, CDR1 is MNHEY and CDR2 is SMNVEV (reference sequence). The length of the CDR3 is 15 residues. The CDR3 loop reads CASSQDRNAVGGYTF. CDR3 bases: TGTGCCAGCAGCCAGGACAGGAATGCCGTTGGAGGCTACACCTTC.

The V gene is TRBV6-5, the J gene TRBJ2-5, with 8 bases lining up with TRBD2. Germline loops: CDR1 MNHEY, CDR2 SVGAGI. V dropped 2 bases and J dropped 5; count of bases not matched to a gene: 10. The CDR3 is 16 amino acids. The CDR3 spells CASSYLTAGGRETQYF. For the CDR3, the DNA is TGTGCCAGCAGTTACCTCACTGCGGGCGGGAGGGAGACCCAGTACTTC.

The chain recombines TRBV6-8 with TRBJ1-1; the match to TRBD1 covers 7 bases. V was clipped by 6 bases and J by 10 bases; unmatched bases: 14. Germline V gene sequence: CDR1 MNHGY, CDR2 SAAAGT. The CDR3 is made up of 14 amino acids. CDR3 protein: CASRITGAYFVAFF. The CDR3 nucleotides are TGTGCCAGCAGAATAACAGGGGCCTACTTCGTAGCTTTCTTT.

The chain recombines TRBV6-5 with TRBJ1-3; no definite D call. From germline, CDR1 is MNHEY and CDR2 SVGAGI. This CDR3 is built from 13 residues. Deletions cut 5 bases from V and 1 base from J, with 6 bases between. CDR3 protein: CASSQVSGNTIYF. The CDR3 bases are TGTGCCAGCAGTCAGGTTTCTGGAAACACCATATATTTT.

The CDR3 loop reads CASSSRQSNQPQHF. CDR3 sequence (DNA): TGTGCCAGCAGCTCCCGACAGAGCAATCAGCCCCAGCATTTT. The chain has TRBV5-6 and TRBJ1-5; maybe TRBD1 (5 bases). The CDR3 contains 14 residues. Germline V gives CDR1 SGHDT, CDR2 YYEEEE. Trimming left V 3 bases short and J 1 base short, with 8 bases between.

The chain employs TRBV6-5 and TRBJ2-7; weak D call: TRBD1 (6 bases). CDR3 size: 14 residues. CDR1 MNHEY and CDR2 SVGAGI come from the germline V gene. Trimming took off 5 bases at V and 0 bases at J, with 11 bases between the two ends. CDR3 coding DNA: TGTGCCAGCAGTAGGACAGAGTTCTCCTACGAGCAGTACTTC. Translated, it gives CASSRTEFSYEQYF.

V usage is TRBV7-9 and J usage is TRBJ1-2; 10 bases align to TRBD1. The CDR3 covers 12 residues. Trimming cost V 8 bases and J 8 bases; bases outside gene matches: 5. Germline V lookup: CDR1 SEHNR, CDR2 FQNEAQ (reference sequence). The CDR3 nucleotides read TGTGCCAGCGGGACAGGGGCGGGCGGCTACACCTTC. Protein: CASGTGAGGYTF.

The chain couples TRBV29-1 to TRBJ2-7; a weak D match, TRBD2 (6 bases). V was cut by 7 bases and J by 4 bases, with 26 bases left in between. Germline CDR1 is SQVTM and CDR2 is ANQGSEA. The CDR3 is 16 amino acids. The CDR3 DNA sequence: TGCAGCGCTTCGGGAGAATCCGGGGCGAAAGTTTACGAGCAGTACTTC. Translated: CSASGESGAKVYEQYF.

The V gene is TRBV2, the J gene TRBJ2-7; perhaps TRBD1 as D (5 bases). Germline V gene data show CDR1 as SNHLY and CDR2 as FYNNEI. V lost 4 bases and J 12 bases, leaving 19 bases between the germline ends. CDR3 length: 13 amino acids. CDR3 in amino acids: CASSVLKPGQRYF. As DNA, the CDR3 is TGTGCCAGCAGTGTTCTAAAACCCGGACAAAGGTACTTC.

The chain links TRBV27 to TRBJ1-5; D not resolved. This CDR3 comprises 14 residues. V was shortened by 7 bases and J by 5 bases, with 15 bases between the two germline ends. Per germline, CDR1 MNHEY and CDR2 SMNVEV (reference sequence). The CDR3 DNA reads TGTGCCAGCAAGGAGAGGTCTGGCGATCAGCCCCAGCATTTT. Translation: CASKERSGDQPQHF.

This chain connects TRBV10-3 to TRBJ1-1; no reliable D call. V was clipped by 0 bases and J by 3 bases, with 5 bases between them. The germline CDR1 and CDR2 sequences are ENHRY and SYGVKD. The CDR3 totals 13 residues. CDR3 loop: CAISESRDTEAFF. The CDR3 DNA reads as TGTGCCATCAGTGAGTCGCGGGACACTGAAGCTTTCTTT.

J is TRBJ2-5 and V is TRBV28; D is perhaps TRBD1 (6 bases). Germline V CDR1 and CDR2: MDHEN, SYDVKM. The CDR3 contains 14 residues. Trimming left V 4 bases short and J 5 bases short, with 14 bases between. The CDR3 DNA sequence: TGTGCCAGCAGTTGGGGGCCTCAGGGGGAGACCCAGTACTTC. It codes for CASSWGPQGETQYF.

This chain joins TRBV6-2 or TRBV6-3 and TRBJ1-2, with D perhaps matching TRBD1 (5 bases). Between the trimmed V and J ends, which lost 4 bases and 2 bases, there was a span of 14 bases. Germline-derived CDR1 and CDR2 are MNHEY and SVGEGT. The CDR3 has 15 residues. The CDR3, as DNA: TGTGCCAGCAGTTCCCGGGGGACGGTGAACTATGGCTACACCTTC. This encodes CASSSRGTVNYGYTF.

The V gene is TRBV29-1, the J gene TRBJ1-5, with D perhaps TRBD1 (6 bases). The V gene lost 3 bases and the J gene lost 4 bases, with 13 bases spanning the gap. This CDR3 has 14 amino acids. Looked up from germline, CDR1 is SQVTM and CDR2 is ANQGSEA. CDR3 nucleotide sequence: TGCAGCGTTGACCTCGGGGGGCCTAATCAGCCCCAGCATTTT. Translation: CSVDLGGPNQPQHF.

V usage is TRBV5-4 and J usage is TRBJ1-2; 8 bases align to TRBD1. The length of the CDR3 is 14 residues. V lost 4 bases to trimming and J lost 2 bases; unmatched junction nucleotides: 4. Germline loops: CDR1 SGHNT, CDR2 YYREEE (reference sequence). As DNA, the CDR3 is TGTGCCAGCAGCCGGTGGACAGGGAACTATGGCTACACCTTC. The encoded protein is CASSRWTGNYGYTF.

The CDR3: CASSLPTETNEKLFF. The CDR3 nucleotides are TGTGCCAGCAGTTTACCGACAGAAACTAATGAAAAACTGTTTTTT. The chain joins TRBV28 to TRBJ1-4; possible D gene TRBD1, 5 bases. Germline V gives CDR1 MDHEN, CDR2 SYDVKM. Trimming removed 2 bases at V and 1 base at J, with 8 bases between. The CDR3 runs 15 residues.

The chain couples TRBV27 to TRBJ2-3; 9 positions agree with TRBD2. The germline gives CDR1 MNHEY, CDR2 SMNVEV (reference sequence). The CDR3 has 16 residues. After removal of 3 bases from V and 3 bases from J, the junction contained 7 bases not matched to a gene. The chain's CDR3 is CASSFRGSGGTDTQYF. The CDR3 DNA reads TGTGCCAGCAGTTTTCGTGGTAGCGGGGGAACAGATACGCAGTATTTT.